This is a list of T cell receptor beta chains from one sample in a study of blood T cells in healthy people across ages. Via MiXCR, TCRdb re-called the 5' RACE reads, giving one row per CDR3 protein. Among approximately 770,000 distinct CDR3 sequences listed, roughly 64% were seen once. Sequences were obtained from blood. The receptor set was obtained from a young man in good health. CDR3s include the opening cysteine and the closing phenylalanine or tryptophan. The order of the fields is V gene, D gene, J gene, clone size, CDR3 DNA, CDR3 protein. The D gene is left open where the match is weak. The size field is filled for only some rows; it gives once, few, many or a size class.

V: TRBV7-9
D: NA
J: TRBJ1-4
size: NA
DNA: TGTGCCAGCAGCCCCTCCACGGCAGACGAAAAACTGTTTTTT
CDR3: CASSPSTADEKLFF

V: TRBV20-1
D: NA
J: TRBJ2-1
size: NA
DNA: TGCAGTGCTAGAGCGGTAAGGAATGAGCAGTTCTTC
CDR3: CSARAVRNEQFF

V: TRBV10-3
D: TRBD2
J: TRBJ2-7
size: NA
DNA: TGTGCCATCAGTGGGAGGGTAGCGGGCACTATTAGGAGCTCCTACGAGCAGTACTTC
CDR3: CAISGRVAGTIRSSYEQYF

V: TRBV2
D: NA
J: TRBJ2-1
size: many
DNA: TGTGCCAGCAGTGTCCGGGATGAGCAGTTCTTC
CDR3: CASSVRDEQFF

V: TRBV5-1
D: NA
J: TRBJ2-6
size: once
DNA: TGCGCCAGCAGCTTGGCGGCGGTATCGGCCAACGTCCTGACTTTC
CDR3: CASSLAAVSANVLTF

V: TRBV28
D: TRBD2
J: TRBJ2-3
size: once
DNA: TGTGCCAGCAGAGACATAGCGGGAGGGGGGGCAGATACGCAGTATTTT
CDR3: CASRDIAGGGADTQYF

V: TRBV9
D: NA
J: TRBJ2-5
size: few
DNA: TGTGCCAGCAGCGTAGTCGGCCTTAGTGGGGAGACCCAGTACTTC
CDR3: CASSVVGLSGETQYF

V: TRBV5-1
D: NA
J: TRBJ1-2
size: NA
DNA: TGCGCCAGCAGCTTGGGGGAGGCGGAGAGGAGTTATGGCTACACCTTC
CDR3: CASSLGEAERSYGYTF

V: TRBV12-3/TRBV12-4
D: NA
J: TRBJ1-5
size: NA
DNA: TGTGCCAGCAGTTTTGTCGGTCAGCCCCAGCATTTT
CDR3: CASSFVGQPQHF

V: TRBV25-1
D: TRBD1
J: TRBJ2-7
size: NA
DNA: TGTGCCAGCAGTAAACAGGGGGCGTACGAGCAGTACTTC
CDR3: CASSKQGAYEQYF

V: TRBV20-1
D: NA
J: TRBJ1-5
size: NA
DNA: TGCAGTGCTCGCGCCCCTAGTCAGCCCCAGCATTTT
CDR3: CSARAPSQPQHF

V: TRBV20-1
D: NA
J: TRBJ1-1
size: NA
DNA: TGCAGTGTGACGGACCAGAACACTGAAGCTTTCTTT
CDR3: CSVTDQNTEAFF

V: TRBV6-2/TRBV6-3
D: NA
J: TRBJ2-5
size: NA
DNA: TGTGCCAGCAGGCACCGACAGACCGTGGGGCAAGAGACCCAGTACTTC
CDR3: CASRHRQTVGQETQYF

V: TRBV11-3
D: TRBD2
J: TRBJ2-1
size: NA
DNA: TGTGCCAGCAGCGGGGCGGGGGACAATGAGCAGTTCTTC
CDR3: CASSGAGDNEQFF

V: TRBV27
D: TRBD2
J: TRBJ2-1
size: NA
DNA: TGTGCCAGCAGTGAGACTAGCGGGGGGGCCCGTGAGCAGTTCTTC
CDR3: CASSETSGGAREQFF

V: TRBV29-1
D: NA
J: TRBJ2-1
size: NA
DNA: TGCAGCGTTGAAGGGTCAGGGTTGGGATACAATGAGCAGTTCTTC
CDR3: CSVEGSGLGYNEQFF

V: TRBV3-1
D: NA
J: TRBJ2-1
size: few
DNA: TGTGCCAGCAGCCCCACCCGACTGGGAGTGACGCAGTTCTTC
CDR3: CASSPTRLGVTQFF

V: TRBV7-9
D: NA
J: TRBJ2-2
size: NA
DNA: TGTGCCAGCACCACAACGTCCGGCAACACCGGGGAGCTGTTTTTT
CDR3: CASTTTSGNTGELFF

V: TRBV11-2
D: NA
J: TRBJ2-7
size: NA
DNA: TGTGCCAGCAGCTTATATGGGGGAACTTCCTACAATGAGCAGTACTTC
CDR3: CASSLYGGTSYNEQYF

V: TRBV12-3/TRBV12-4
D: TRBD1
J: TRBJ2-5
size: NA
DNA: TGTGCCAGCAGTTTAGAGGACAGGCAAGAGACCCAGTACTTC
CDR3: CASSLEDRQETQYF

V: TRBV10-3
D: NA
J: TRBJ1-2
size: NA
DNA: TGTGCCATCAGTGAAGACAGCTCCTATGGCTACACCTTC
CDR3: CAISEDSSYGYTF

V: TRBV20-1
D: TRBD1
J: TRBJ1-1
size: once
DNA: TGCAGTGCTAGAGAGGAGACAGGGGCAGCGGGCACTGAAGCTTTCTTT
CDR3: CSAREETGAAGTEAFF

V: TRBV28
D: NA
J: TRBJ2-5
size: NA
DNA: NA
CDR3: CASSFGSGTNKYF

V: TRBV12-3/TRBV12-4
D: NA
J: TRBJ1-2
size: once
DNA: TGTGCCAGCAGTCCGGTCGGAAGGTCGACCGGCTACACCTTC
CDR3: CASSPVGRSTGYTF

V: TRBV29-1
D: NA
J: TRBJ2-7
size: few
DNA: TGCAGCGTCACGACGTTTGACTACGAGCAGTACTTC
CDR3: CSVTTFDYEQYF

V: TRBV7-2
D: NA
J: TRBJ2-5
size: few
DNA: TGTGCCAGCAGAGCCCGTCTGATGCAGACCCAGTACTTC
CDR3: CASRARLMQTQYF

V: TRBV28
D: TRBD1
J: TRBJ1-1
size: NA
DNA: TGTGCCAGCAGTCTACCCGGGACAGGGGGCACTGAAGCTTTCTTT
CDR3: CASSLPGTGGTEAFF

V: TRBV2
D: NA
J: TRBJ2-6
size: NA
DNA: TGTGCCAGCAGATGGGGCAGCTCTGGGGCCAACGTCCTGACTTTC
CDR3: CASRWGSSGANVLTF

V: TRBV6-5
D: TRBD2
J: TRBJ2-3
size: NA
DNA: TGTGCCAGCAGTACCCGGACTAGCGGGCAACCAGATACGCAGTATTTT
CDR3: CASSTRTSGQPDTQYF

V: TRBV3-1
D: NA
J: TRBJ2-7
size: NA
DNA: TGTGCCAGCAGCCAAACTAACAATGAGCAGTACTTC
CDR3: CASSQTNNEQYF

V: TRBV5-1
D: NA
J: TRBJ1-2
size: NA
DNA: TGCGCCAGCAGCTTGGAGTTCGCCAGGAGAGACTATGGCTACACCTTC
CDR3: CASSLEFARRDYGYTF

V: TRBV12-3/TRBV12-4
D: TRBD2
J: TRBJ2-1
size: NA
DNA: TGTGCCAGCAGTTTTGACGGGAGGCCCTACAATGAGCAGTTCTTC
CDR3: CASSFDGRPYNEQFF

V: TRBV15
D: TRBD2
J: TRBJ2-3
size: NA
DNA: TGTGCCACCAGCAGGGCACGGCGGGAGCTAGATACGCAGTATTTT
CDR3: CATSRARRELDTQYF

V: TRBV30
D: NA
J: TRBJ1-2
size: NA
DNA: TGTGCCCGGAGGAAGGACACCTACTATGGCTACACCTTC
CDR3: CARRKDTYYGYTF

V: TRBV5-1
D: NA
J: TRBJ2-1
size: NA
DNA: TGCGCCAGCAGCTTGAACATAGGGGCACACAATGAGCAGTTCTTC
CDR3: CASSLNIGAHNEQFF

V: TRBV20-1
D: NA
J: TRBJ1-5
size: NA
DNA: TGCAGTGCCCCGGCAGGGAATAGCAATCAGCCCCAGCATTTT
CDR3: CSAPAGNSNQPQHF

V: TRBV12-3/TRBV12-4
D: TRBD1
J: TRBJ1-1
size: NA
DNA: TGTGCCAGCACCTATGATTTGGGACAGGTGAACACTGAAGCTTTCTTT
CDR3: CASTYDLGQVNTEAFF

V: TRBV6-5
D: NA
J: TRBJ2-5
size: NA
DNA: TGTGCCAGCAGTCCGTCCTGGTCGGAGACCCAGTACTTC
CDR3: CASSPSWSETQYF

V: TRBV30
D: TRBD1
J: TRBJ2-1
size: NA
DNA: TGTGCCTGGAGTAGTAGAGGACAGGTTAATGAGCAGTTCTTC
CDR3: CAWSSRGQVNEQFF

V: TRBV27
D: NA
J: TRBJ2-1
size: NA
DNA: TGTGCCAGCAGTTTCTGGCCCCCAGTCAATGAGCAGTTCTTC
CDR3: CASSFWPPVNEQFF

V: TRBV4-2
D: NA
J: TRBJ1-6
size: NA
DNA: TGTGCCAGCAGCCAAGGGAGGGAGGTCTCACCCCTCCACTTT
CDR3: CASSQGREVSPLHF

V: TRBV12-3/TRBV12-4
D: TRBD2
J: TRBJ2-5
size: NA
DNA: TGTGCCAGCGCCGGACTAGCGGTACGAGAGCAGTACTTC
CDR3: CASAGLAVREQYF

V: TRBV10-3
D: NA
J: TRBJ2-1
size: NA
DNA: TGTGCCATCAATCCAGACAACACGTACGGTGAGCAGTTCTTC
CDR3: CAINPDNTYGEQFF

V: TRBV7-7
D: TRBD2
J: TRBJ2-5
size: NA
DNA: TGTGCTAGCAGCTTATCCCTAGCGGGAGCTGAGACCCAGTACTTC
CDR3: CASSLSLAGAETQYF

V: TRBV6-5
D: NA
J: TRBJ2-1
size: few
DNA: TGTGCCAGCGGTCCCAGATCGCCTGAGCAGTTCTTC
CDR3: CASGPRSPEQFF

V: TRBV29-1
D: NA
J: TRBJ1-2
size: NA
DNA: TGCAGCGCTGGTGGGGGCTCGGACTATGGCTACACCTTC
CDR3: CSAGGGSDYGYTF

V: TRBV4-3
D: NA
J: TRBJ2-7
size: NA
DNA: TGCGCCAGCAGCCCTCGGAAGGGATCATACGAGCAGTACTTC
CDR3: CASSPRKGSYEQYF

V: TRBV29-1
D: TRBD2
J: TRBJ2-1
size: NA
DNA: TGCAGCGTTACGGGACTAGCGGCTAGCCCCTACAATGAGCAGTTCTTC
CDR3: CSVTGLAASPYNEQFF

V: TRBV7-2
D: NA
J: TRBJ1-2
size: NA
DNA: TGTGCCAGCAGCTCCAATGGGGGTGGCTATGGCTACACCTTC
CDR3: CASSSNGGGYGYTF

V: TRBV12-3/TRBV12-4
D: TRBD1
J: TRBJ1-2
size: NA
DNA: TGTGCCAGCAGCCTTACAGGGGGCGCTGCCAACTATGGCTACACCTTC
CDR3: CASSLTGGAANYGYTF

V: TRBV4-2
D: TRBD1
J: TRBJ2-6
size: NA
DNA: TGTGCCAGCAGCCAAGATGGGGACAGCTCTGGGGCCAACGTCCTGACTTTC
CDR3: CASSQDGDSSGANVLTF

V: TRBV20-1
D: NA
J: TRBJ2-7
size: NA
DNA: TGCAGTGCTGAGGGGCCAGTAGGCGAGCAGTACTTC
CDR3: CSAEGPVGEQYF

V: TRBV2
D: NA
J: TRBJ1-5
size: once
DNA: TGTGCCAGCAGTGACGGAGGGGTACCGAATCAGCCCCAGCATTTT
CDR3: CASSDGGVPNQPQHF

V: TRBV27
D: NA
J: TRBJ2-1
size: NA
DNA: TGTGCCAGCAGTTCCTTCTACATGCGACTTAGCTCCTACAATGAGCAGTTCTTC
CDR3: CASSSFYMRLSSYNEQFF

V: TRBV12-3/TRBV12-4
D: TRBD2
J: TRBJ2-3
size: NA
DNA: TGTGCCAGCAGCGGACTAGCGGTCGGCACAGATACGCAGTATTTT
CDR3: CASSGLAVGTDTQYF

V: TRBV30
D: NA
J: TRBJ2-5
size: NA
DNA: TGTGCCTGGAGGGGACGGATGAGCCAAGAGACCCAGTACTTC
CDR3: CAWRGRMSQETQYF

V: TRBV20-1
D: NA
J: TRBJ2-3
size: NA
DNA: TGCAGTGCCATTAGCACAGATACGCAGTATTTT
CDR3: CSAISTDTQYF

V: TRBV7-2
D: NA
J: TRBJ1-4
size: once
DNA: TGTGCCAGCAGTACGGGCCTCAAGGAAAAACTGTTTTTT
CDR3: CASSTGLKEKLFF

V: TRBV3-1
D: TRBD2
J: TRBJ2-3
size: NA
DNA: TGTGCCAGCACGGCGGGGGGACTCACAGATACGCAGTATTTT
CDR3: CASTAGGLTDTQYF